The present T cell receptor beta chain was sequenced within a study of cytomegalovirus exposure and HLA in healthy donors. As for the study in general: An analysis done earlier identified fewer than 140 million unique TCR beta sequences from 190 million or so T cells.

With respect to this clone: The antigen remains undetermined.

Both 60 Vbeta primers and 13 Jbeta primers went into the PCR. Sequencing was performed with immunoSEQ multiplex PCR; in TCRdb, only in-frame clones are kept and a portion is missing. Among 60,000 or so clones listed, roughly 87% were seen once. The CDR3 is made up of 12 amino acids. With 6 bases removed from V and 6 bases from J, the gap between germline ends came to 9 bases. From germline, CDR1 is SEHNR and CDR2 FQNEAQ (reference sequence). The study, taken as a whole, reports: Upon later analysis, TCR association rates were observed to vary by HLA locus, being highest for DRB1 and lowest for HLA-C. An apparent linkage of common viral pathogens to several of the most significant clusters emerged in a later analysis.

The origin of this receptor is a female donor in good health and CMV-seronegative. The chain combines TRBV7-9 with TRBJ2-1; no reliable D call. The sample taken for sequencing was PBMCs. The CDR3, as DNA: TGTGCCAGCAGTTTCTCTTCCAATGAGCAGTTCTTC. It encodes CASSFSSNEQFF.